Shown below are 15 T cell receptor beta chains from a single sample sequenced in a study of cytomegalovirus exposure and HLA in healthy donors. The primer mix had 60 Vbeta and 13 Jbeta primers. Here immunoSEQ multiplex PCR was the method, and the copy in TCRdb shows in-frame clones only, minus some. Of some 150,000 clones listed, less than 85% were seen once; the top ten hold roughly 4.5%. Sequences were obtained from PBMCs. These receptors all stem from a man aged 18 to 29 in good health and CMV-seropositive.

This clone was observed a handful of times. This sequence joins TRBV5-1 and TRBJ1-2, with D perhaps TRBD1 (6 bases). The CDR3 sequence is 13 residues long. Germline V gives CDR1 SGHRS, CDR2 YFSETQ. Trimming took off 5 bases at V and 4 bases at J, with 12 bases between the two ends. The CDR3 nucleotides are TGCGCCAGCAGGCAGGGGACGGTCTATGGCTACACCTTC. This codes for CASRQGTVYGYTF.

The chain links TRBV28 to TRBJ1-2; 8 positions match TRBD1. With 5 bases clipped from V and 0 bases from J, the junction kept 5 bases outside the gene matches. This CDR3 is 15 amino acids long. CDR1 and CDR2 from the germline V gene are MDHEN and SYDVKM. CDR3 residues: CASSDRGKANYGYTF. The CDR3 bases are TGTGCCAGCAGTGACAGGGGTAAGGCTAACTATGGCTACACCTTC.

The V call is TRBV5-6, the J call TRBJ1-5; D remains ambiguous. Germline lookup yields CDR1 SGHDT and CDR2 YYEEEE. V was trimmed by 3 bases and J by 7 bases, leaving 17 bases between them. The CDR3 is 15 amino acids. Here the CDR3 DNA reads TGTGCCAGCAGCTCTGCCAGGCTGGGGAGGCAGCCCCAGCATTTT. It translates to CASSSARLGRQPQHF.

This clone appeared a few times. V gene TRBV5-4 combines with J gene TRBJ1-2, with 7 bases that match TRBD1. This CDR3 spans 14 amino acids. The V gene end was trimmed by 1 base and the J gene end by 5 bases; junction bases not matched to a gene: 5. Germline V gives CDR1 SGHNT, CDR2 YYREEE (reference sequence). The CDR3 here is CASSLKGALYGYTF. CDR3 DNA: TGTGCCAGCAGCTTGAAGGGGGCACTGTATGGCTACACCTTC.

In this sample, this clone turned up once. This chain uses TRBV10-3 with TRBJ2-3, with D possibly being TRBD2 (6 bases). The CDR3 has 14 amino acids. V lost 6 bases and J 1 base, leaving 11 bases between the germline ends. Germline lookup yields CDR1 ENHRY and CDR2 SYGVKD. The CDR3 region has the DNA TGTGCCATCAGATCTAGCGTAGGCACAGATACGCAGTATTTT. Translation: CAIRSSVGTDTQYF.

The J gene is TRBJ1-1, the V gene TRBV19; no reliable D call. Between the trimmed V and J ends, which lost 4 bases and 3 bases, there was a span of 15 bases. Germline CDR1 reads LNHDA; CDR2 reads SQIVND (reference sequence). CDR3 length: 15 residues. The CDR3 loop is CASSTPGYGDTEAFF. Here the CDR3 DNA reads TGTGCCAGTAGTACTCCGGGCTACGGGGACACTGAAGCTTTCTTT.

The gene calls are TRBV11-3 and TRBJ1-5, with D maybe TRBD1 (6 bases). CDR3 length equals 18 residues. Germline values: CDR1 SGHNT, CDR2 YENEEA. The V gene lost 4 bases and the J gene lost 2 bases, with 21 bases spanning the gap. CDR3 region: CASSSGHPTGLGNQPQHF. CDR3 in DNA: TGTGCCAGCAGCTCGGGACACCCAACCGGGCTAGGCAATCAGCCCCAGCATTTT.

V gene TRBV7-3 combines with J gene TRBJ2-1; 7 bases line up with TRBD1. V dropped 5 bases and J dropped 4; count of bases not matched to a gene: 2. Germline CDR1 is SGHTA and CDR2 is FQGTGA. CDR3 length: 13 amino acids. The CDR3 here is CASSLGQYNEQFF. In nucleotides, the CDR3 is TGTGCCAGCAGCCTGGGACAGTACAATGAGCAGTTCTTC.

With respect to this clone: An end of the junction differs from the germline gene, which may be a read error. The same CDR3 is also encoded by other DNA sequences in this sample. The V call is TRBV5-8, the J call TRBJ1-5; D is perhaps TRBD1 (5 bases). Per the germline V gene, CDR1 is SGHTS and CDR2 is YDEGEE. The CDR3 is 13 residues long. The CDR3 sequence is CVSSDSSNQPQHF. The CDR3 nucleotides are TGTGTCAGCTCAGACAGTAGCAATCAGCCCCAGCATTTT.

A few counts support this clone. V and J are TRBV2 and TRBJ1-2; no clear D gene. Trimming took 7 bases from V and 1 from J, leaving 13 bases between them. The germline V gene has CDR1 SNHLY and CDR2 FYNNEI. The CDR3 runs 14 residues. The CDR3 loop reads CASKYTRDNYGYTF. CDR3 DNA: TGTGCCAGCAAGTACACGAGGGATAACTATGGCTACACCTTC.

This chain uses TRBV5-1 with TRBJ2-3; a possible D gene is TRBD2 (6 bases). Germline values: CDR1 SGHRS, CDR2 YFSETQ. Trimming took 0 bases from V and 2 from J, leaving 13 bases between them. The CDR3 covers 16 residues. CDR3 bases: TGCGCCAGCAGCTTGGGCGGGACTTTTCCCACAGATACGCAGTATTTT. Protein product: CASSLGGTFPTDTQYF.

The CDR3 DNA reads TGTGCCAGCAGCGTCCTAACCGGGACTACCTCAACCGGGGAGCTGTTTTTT. This sequence encodes CASSVLTGTTSTGELFF. This chain uses TRBV9 with TRBJ2-2; 7 nucleotides align to TRBD2. Germline V gives CDR1 SGDLS, CDR2 YYNGEE. The CDR3 is made up of 17 amino acids. Trimming at V came to 2 bases and at J to 5 bases, leaving 12 bases not matched to a gene.

The rearrangement links TRBV27 to TRBJ1-6, with TRBD1 as a possible D gene (5 bases). V was cut by 5 bases and J by 11 bases, with 13 bases left in between. The CDR3 has 13 amino acids. CDR1 is MNHEY, CDR2 SMNVEV, per germline (reference sequence). As DNA, the CDR3 is TGTGCCAGCAGTGGGCAGGGTGTGGCACCCCTCCACTTT. Amino acid sequence: CASSGQGVAPLHF.

The V call is TRBV18, the J call TRBJ1-4; D gene ambiguous. Trimming took 2 bases from V and 5 from J, leaving 12 bases between them. The CDR3 runs 15 residues. From germline, CDR1 is KGHSH and CDR2 LQKENI. Here the CDR3 reads CASSPLFRENEKLFF. CDR3 DNA sequence: TGTGCCAGCTCACCATTGTTCCGGGAAAATGAAAAACTGTTTTTT.

The gene calls are TRBV2 and TRBJ2-1; 8 positions agree with TRBD2. Germline CDR1 and CDR2: SNHLY and FYNNEI. The CDR3 extends over 15 amino acids. V gave up 4 bases and J gave up 0 bases; unmatched junction bases: 2. The CDR3 DNA is TGTGCCAGCAGTGTAAGCGGGGGCTCCTACAATGAGCAGTTCTTC. It translates to CASSVSGGSYNEQFF.